This is a list of T cell receptor beta chains from one sample in a study of shared clonotypes between healthy human individuals. TCRdb keeps only in-frame clones here, not all; method: immunoSEQ multiplex PCR. This table has around 550,000 clones, 96% appearing once. The sequenced sample was naive CD4+ T cells sorted from blood. These receptor sequences come from a woman in her thirties in good health. The CDR3 runs from the conserved cysteine through the conserved F or W. D genes are given only for firm matches. Part of the rows lack a size; the others show once, few, many or a class for expanded clones.

j_gene | d_gene | abundance | v_gene | CDR3nt | CDR3aa
TRBJ2-7 | TRBD2 | - | TRBV28 | TGTGCCAGCAGTCCGGTAGCGGGAGGGTCCCATTACGAGCAGTACTTC | CASSPVAGGSHYEQYF
TRBJ2-2 | TRBD2 | once | TRBV27 | TGTGCCAGCACGACTAGCGGGAGCGCGAACACCGGGGAGCTGTTTTTT | CASTTSGSANTGELFF
TRBJ2-3 | - | - | TRBV7-3 | TGTGCCAGCAGCCAAGACACAGATACGCAGTATTTT | CASSQDTDTQYF
TRBJ2-7 | - | - | TRBV6-1 | TGTGCCAGCAGTGAAGAGTCTATTAACTACGAGCAGTACTTC | CASSEESINYEQYF
TRBJ1-1 | - | - | TRBV2 | TGTGCCAGCAGTCTAGACAGTGCGATCACTGAAGCTTTCTTT | CASSLDSAITEAFF
TRBJ2-7 | - | - | TRBV7-8 | TGTGCCAGCAGCTTTGGGGGCCTGAGCTCCTACGAGCAGTACTTC | CASSFGGLSSYEQYF
TRBJ2-7 | - | - | TRBV27 | TGTGCCAGCAGACAAAAGCAGTACTTC | CASRQKQYF
TRBJ2-7 | TRBD2 | once | TRBV19 | TGTGCCAGTACCGGACTAGCGGGAGGAGGCGAGCAGTACTTC | CASTGLAGGGEQYF
TRBJ2-5 | - | - | TRBV4-1 | TGCGCCAGCAGCCAACGATTGATGACGGGAGTTCCAGGCGAGACCCAGTACTTC | CASSQRLMTGVPGETQYF
TRBJ1-2 | - | - | TRBV5-4 | TGTGCCAGCAGCGAGGAATGGGGCGAAGGGGGCTACACCTTC | CASSEEWGEGGYTF
TRBJ2-5 | - | - | TRBV12-2 | TGTGCAAGCCAAGGGGCCCTTGAGACCCAGTACTTC | CASQGALETQYF
TRBJ1-5 | - | - | TRBV19 | TGTGCCAGTAGTATAGACCCCCCACAGGGTCGAAGCAATCAGCCCCAGCATTTT | CASSIDPPQGRSNQPQHF
TRBJ1-2 | TRBD1 | - | TRBV28 | TGTGCCAGCAGCGAAGACAGGGTCGTTTTTGGCTACACCTTC | CASSEDRVVFGYTF
TRBJ1-2 | - | - | TRBV2 | TGTGCCACCCAAAAGACAAGCGTTAACTATGGCTACACCTTC | CATQKTSVNYGYTF
TRBJ2-2 | - | - | TRBV5-1 | TGCGCCAGCAGCTTGGCGGGGCCAAAGAACACCGGGGAGCTGTTTTTT | CASSLAGPKNTGELFF
TRBJ1-4 | - | once | TRBV7-9 | TGTGCCAGCAGCTTAGAAGGATCTGCTAATGAAAAACTGTTTTTT | CASSLEGSANEKLFF
TRBJ1-4 | - | - | TRBV19 | TGTGCCAGTAGTTACTCCGGGACGGCCGAAAAACTGTTTTTT | CASSYSGTAEKLFF
TRBJ2-1 | - | - | TRBV12-5 | TGTGCTAGTGGTTTGGGTGACTACAATGAGCAGTTCTTC | CASGLGDYNEQFF
TRBJ2-3 | - | - | TRBV6-5 | TGTGCCAGCAGTAGAAACAGTATAGATACGCAGTATTTT | CASSRNSIDTQYF
TRBJ2-5 | - | - | TRBV2 | TGTGCCAGCAGTGAACTGAGCGGAGACTGGGCAGAGACCCAGTACTTC | CASSELSGDWAETQYF
TRBJ2-7 | - | - | TRBV19 | TGTGCCAGTAGTATCGCGGACGAGTCCTACGAGCAGTACTTC | CASSIADESYEQYF
TRBJ2-2 | TRBD2 | once | TRBV12-5 | TGTGCTAGTGGTTCGGGGACTAGCGGGGTTACCGGGGAGCTGTTTTTT | CASGSGTSGVTGELFF
TRBJ2-1 | TRBD1 | - | TRBV28 | TGTGCCAGCACGTGGGACAGGGGGAAAAATGAGCAGTTCTTC | CASTWDRGKNEQFF
TRBJ1-2 | - | - | TRBV5-1 | TGCGCCAGCAGCTTGGCTTTGCACAGGGATAACTATGGCTACACCTTC | CASSLALHRDNYGYTF